This passage covers 18 T cell receptor beta chains from one sample sequenced in a study of cytomegalovirus exposure and HLA in healthy donors. The PCR contained 60 Vbeta and 13 Jbeta primers. The method was immunoSEQ multiplex PCR; TCRdb's version includes in-frame clones alone and lacks a portion of them. The sample shows some 120,000 clones, about 80% of them seen only once. The sample taken for sequencing was PBMCs. The receptor set was obtained from a woman aged 45 to 65 in good health and CMV-seropositive.

The chain joins TRBV19 to TRBJ1-2; 8 bases match TRBD1. J gave up 8 bases and V 4 bases, and 12 bases lay outside the gene matches. This CDR3 comprises 15 residues. The germline gives CDR1 LNHDA, CDR2 SQIVND (reference sequence). The chain's CDR3 is CASSKHPGGLGGYTF. CDR3 DNA sequence: TGTGCCAGTAGTAAACACCCAGGGGGCTTGGGAGGCTACACCTTC.

This clone was found a few times. The J gene is TRBJ2-1, the V gene TRBV5-6; D is possibly TRBD2 (6 bases). The CDR3 loop spans 14 amino acids. CDR1 and CDR2 (germline): SGHDT, YYEEEE. Trimming removed 6 bases from V and 3 bases from J, with 13 bases in between. In nucleotides, the CDR3 is TGTGCCAGCACCAAGCTAGCGTACTACAATGAGCAGTTCTTC. This codes for CASTKLAYYNEQFF.

This rearrangement joins TRBV9 to TRBJ2-5; D is perhaps TRBD2 (5 bases). The CDR3 has 15 residues. V was shortened by 4 bases and J by 1 base, with 14 bases between the two germline ends. Germline CDR1 and CDR2: SGDLS and YYNGEE. CDR3 bases: TGTGCCAGCAGCCCCAGCGGAGCGACCCAAGAGACCCAGTACTTC. It translates to CASSPSGATQETQYF.

This chain connects TRBV6-1 to TRBJ1-2; D is ambiguous. V was pared by 6 bases and J by 3 bases, with 8 bases between. Germline assignment: CDR1 MNHNS and CDR2 SASEGT. The CDR3 is made up of 12 amino acids. CDR3 sequence (DNA): TGTGCCAGCAGGGCCCGGGACTATGGCTACACCTTC. Its protein product is CASRARDYGYTF.

The CDR3 is CASSVTSGGAKFF. CDR3 nucleotides: TGTGCCAGCAGCGTGACTAGCGGGGGGGCAAAGTTCTTC. This sequence joins TRBV9 and TRBJ2-1, with TRBD2 matching over 14 bases. This CDR3 has 13 residues. J was trimmed by 14 bases and V by 2 bases; bases with no gene match: 3. Germline CDR1 SGDLS, CDR2 YYNGEE.

The chain carries TRBV5-1 and TRBJ1-2, with a tentative D call TRBD1 (5 bases). The germline V and J ends were trimmed by 5 bases and 2 bases, with 13 bases remaining between them. This CDR3 has 14 amino acids. Germline V gives CDR1 SGHRS, CDR2 YFSETQ. The chain's CDR3 is CASRTDQGNYGYTF. CDR3 DNA sequence: TGCGCCAGCAGGACAGATCAAGGCAACTATGGCTACACCTTC.

The chain combines TRBV2 with TRBJ1-2, with a possible D match to TRBD1 (5 bases). This CDR3 contains 13 residues. V lost 11 bases and J 9 bases, leaving 22 bases between the germline ends. Looked up from germline, CDR1 is SNHLY and CDR2 is FYNNEI. The CDR3 here is CALLGGGVASYTF. CDR3 nucleotide sequence: TGTGCCCTTTTGGGTGGGGGGGTTGCGAGCTACACCTTC.

The chain combines TRBV6-5 with TRBJ1-6; D is unclear. The ends were cut back, 2 bases at V and 10 bases at J, with 15 bases in the middle. Germline V gene data show CDR1 as MNHEY and CDR2 as SVGAGI. The CDR3 length is 15 residues. CDR3 sequence (DNA): TGTGCCAGCAGTTACCTGACCCTAGAAGGATCACCCCTCCACTTT. Translation gives CASSYLTLEGSPLHF.

On this clone: The junction departs from the called germline gene at one end, perhaps through a read error. The rearrangement links TRBV19 to TRBJ2-3; no clear D. CDR3 size: 10 residues. CDR1 and CDR2 (germline): LNHDA, SQIVND (reference sequence). The CDR3 sequence is CASSSTTLLF. The DNA of the CDR3 is TGTGCCAGTAGTTCGACGACCCTACTATTT.

The chain has TRBV4-3 and TRBJ1-2, with D tentatively TRBD1 (5 bases). Germline values: CDR1 LGHNA, CDR2 YSLEER. Trimming stripped 1 base from V and 4 bases from J, with 13 bases between. The CDR3 is 15 amino acids. The CDR3 nucleotides are TGCGCCAGCAGCCAAGGAATAGGGGCTGGCTATGGCTACACCTTC. Amino acid sequence: CASSQGIGAGYGYTF.

J is TRBJ2-7 and V is TRBV11-1; maybe TRBD1 (5 bases). The germline V and J ends were trimmed by 5 bases and 5 bases, with 19 bases remaining between them. The CDR3 has 15 residues. Germline V gives CDR1 SGHAT, CDR2 FQDESV (reference sequence). The DNA of the CDR3 is TGTGCCAGCAGCAACGGACAATCTGTGCTGGACGAGCAGTACTTC. Translating it yields CASSNGQSVLDEQYF.

The chain has TRBV30 and TRBJ2-5; TRBD1 is a possible D gene (6 bases). Germline CDR1 and CDR2: GTSNPN and SVGIG (reference sequence). This CDR3 is built from 16 residues. Trimming removed 1 base from V and 4 bases from J, with 19 bases in between. The CDR3, as DNA: TGTGCCTGGAGTGCTCAGGGGCTTTACGAAGGAGAGACCCAGTACTTC. It codes for CAWSAQGLYEGETQYF.

The chain uses TRBV4-3 and TRBJ2-1; 7 bases agree with TRBD2. The CDR3 contains 14 residues. Germline V gives CDR1 LGHNA, CDR2 YSLEER. V shed 3 bases and J 9 bases; nucleotides not matched to a gene: 8. CDR3 bases: TGCGCCAGCAGCCATGGGGGGGTGCAGGGTGAGCAGTTCTTC. As protein: CASSHGGVQGEQFF.

This clone was detected only a few times. The rearrangement uses TRBV19 and TRBJ1-1, with a tentative D call TRBD1 (5 bases). V shed 3 bases and J shed 2 bases, with 13 bases lying between them. The CDR3 length is 15 residues. The germline CDR1 and CDR2 sequences are LNHDA and SQIVND (reference sequence). The CDR3 sequence: CASSIYGDFNTEAFF. CDR3 DNA: TGTGCCAGTAGTATTTACGGGGACTTTAACACTGAAGCTTTCTTT.

The chain recombines TRBV19 with TRBJ2-5; 9 bases are a match to TRBD2. Germline V gene data show CDR1 as LNHDA and CDR2 as SQIVND (reference sequence). The CDR3 loop spans 14 amino acids. V lost 1 base, J lost 7 bases, and 4 bases stayed unmatched. The CDR3: CASSIGGLAGTQYF. The CDR3 DNA sequence: TGTGCCAGTAGTATAGGGGGACTAGCCGGGACCCAGTACTTC.

In this sample, this clone turned up a few times. This chain uses TRBV6-6 with TRBJ2-7, with 9 positions matching TRBD1. This CDR3 spans 15 amino acids. Germline V lookup: CDR1 MNHNY, CDR2 SVGAGI (reference sequence). V lost 5 bases, J lost 1 base, and 6 bases stayed unmatched. CDR3 protein: CASSRDRARSYEQYF. For the CDR3, the DNA is TGTGCCAGCAGTCGGGACAGGGCGCGATCCTACGAGCAGTACTTC.

This clone was recorded once. This chain connects TRBV11-2 to TRBJ2-7; D unclear. The germline V and J ends were trimmed by 5 bases and 4 bases, with 9 bases remaining between them. CDR1 is SGHAT and CDR2 is FQNNGV in the germline V gene. There are 12 residues in the CDR3. As DNA, the CDR3 is TGTGCCAGCAGCGGCCCGTCGTACGAGCAGTACTTC. It encodes CASSGPSYEQYF. Variable domain in full (rest from reference TRBV11-2 and TRBJ2-7): EAGVAQSPRYKIIEKRQSVAFWCNPISGHATLYWYQQILGQGPKLLIQFQNNGVVDDSQLPKDRFSAERLKGVDSTLKIQPAKLEDSAVYLCASSGPSYEQYFGPGTRLTVT.

The chain is built from TRBV2 and TRBJ2-7; TRBD2 is a possible D gene (5 bases). The CDR3 loop spans 14 amino acids. CDR1 SNHLY and CDR2 FYNNEI come from the germline V gene. V lost 3 bases, J lost 5 bases, and 14 bases lay in between. CDR3 DNA sequence: TGTGCCAGCAGTGAGAACCGGGATACTCACGAGCAGTACTTC. Protein product: CASSENRDTHEQYF.